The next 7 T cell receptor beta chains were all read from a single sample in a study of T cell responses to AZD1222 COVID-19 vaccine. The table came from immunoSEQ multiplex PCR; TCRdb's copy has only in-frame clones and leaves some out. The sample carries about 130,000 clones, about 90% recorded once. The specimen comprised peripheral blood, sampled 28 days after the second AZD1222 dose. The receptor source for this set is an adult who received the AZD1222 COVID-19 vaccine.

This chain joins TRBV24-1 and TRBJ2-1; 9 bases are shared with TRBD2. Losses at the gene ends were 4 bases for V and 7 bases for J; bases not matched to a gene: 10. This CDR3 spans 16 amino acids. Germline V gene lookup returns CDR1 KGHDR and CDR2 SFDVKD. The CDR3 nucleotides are TGTGCCACCAGTGACCCCCTGGCGGGAGGGGAAAATGAGCAGTTCTTC. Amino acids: CATSDPLAGGENEQFF.

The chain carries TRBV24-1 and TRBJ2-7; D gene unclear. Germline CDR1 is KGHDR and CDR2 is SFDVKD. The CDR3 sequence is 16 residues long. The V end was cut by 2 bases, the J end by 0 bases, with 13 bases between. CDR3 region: CATSDSNPGSSYEQYF. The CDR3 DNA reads TGTGCCACCAGTGATTCCAACCCTGGCAGCTCCTACGAGCAGTACTTC.

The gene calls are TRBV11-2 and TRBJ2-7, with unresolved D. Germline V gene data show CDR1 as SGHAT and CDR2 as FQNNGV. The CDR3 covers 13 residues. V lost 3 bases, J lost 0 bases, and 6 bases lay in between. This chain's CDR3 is CASSLGPSYEQYF. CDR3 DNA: TGTGCCAGCAGCTTGGGTCCCTCCTACGAGCAGTACTTC.

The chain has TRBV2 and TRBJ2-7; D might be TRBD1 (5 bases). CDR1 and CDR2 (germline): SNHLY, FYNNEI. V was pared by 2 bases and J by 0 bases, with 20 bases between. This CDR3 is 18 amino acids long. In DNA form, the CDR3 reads TGTGCCAGCAGTGAATTAAGTGAGTGGGGCAGGCTCTCCTACGAGCAGTACTTC. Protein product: CASSELSEWGRLSYEQYF. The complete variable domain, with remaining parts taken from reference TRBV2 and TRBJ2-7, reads EPEVTQTPSHQVTQMGQEVILRCVPISNHLYFYWYRQILGQKVEFLVSFYNNEISEKSEIFDDQFSVERPDGSNFTLKIRSTKLEDSAMYFCASSELSEWGRLSYEQYFGPGTRLTVT.

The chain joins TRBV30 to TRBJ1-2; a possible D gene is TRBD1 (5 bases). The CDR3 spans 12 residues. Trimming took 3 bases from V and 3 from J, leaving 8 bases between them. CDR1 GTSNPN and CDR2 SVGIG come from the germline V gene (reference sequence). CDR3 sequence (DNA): TGTGCCTGGAGCCCGGGGGACTATGGCTACACCTTC. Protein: CAWSPGDYGYTF.

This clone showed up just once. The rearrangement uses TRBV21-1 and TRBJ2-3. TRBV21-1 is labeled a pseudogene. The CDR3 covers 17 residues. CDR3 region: CASSKGPQGPSTDTQYF. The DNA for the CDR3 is TGTGCCAGCAGCAAAGGCCCCCAGGGACCTAGCACAGATACGCAGTATTTT.

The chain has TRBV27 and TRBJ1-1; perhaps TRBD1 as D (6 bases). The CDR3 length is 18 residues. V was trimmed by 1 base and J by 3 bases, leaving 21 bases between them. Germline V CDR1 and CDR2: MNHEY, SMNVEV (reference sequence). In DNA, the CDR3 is TGTGCCAGCAGTTTATACCCCAGTGTGGGGGGCGCGGACACTGAAGCTTTCTTT. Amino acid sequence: CASSLYPSVGGADTEAFF.